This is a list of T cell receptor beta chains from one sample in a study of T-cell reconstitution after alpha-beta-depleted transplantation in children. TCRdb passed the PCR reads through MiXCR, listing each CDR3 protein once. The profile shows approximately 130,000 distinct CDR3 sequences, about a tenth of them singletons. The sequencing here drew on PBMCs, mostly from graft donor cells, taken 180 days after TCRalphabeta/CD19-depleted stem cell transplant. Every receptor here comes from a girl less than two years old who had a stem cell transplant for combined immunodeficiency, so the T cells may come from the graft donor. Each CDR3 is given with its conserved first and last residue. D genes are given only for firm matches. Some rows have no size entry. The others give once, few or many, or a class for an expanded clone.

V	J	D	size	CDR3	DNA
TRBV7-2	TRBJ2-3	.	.	CASSAGGADTQYF	TGTGCCAGCAGCGCCGGTGGGGCAGATACGCAGTATTTT
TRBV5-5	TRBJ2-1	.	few	CASSLDGYNEQFF	TGTGCCAGCAGCTTGGACGGGTACAATGAGCAGTTCTTC
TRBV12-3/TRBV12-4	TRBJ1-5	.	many	CASSPGRYNQPQHF	TGTGCCAGCAGTCCCGGACGGTACAATCAGCCCCAGCATTTT
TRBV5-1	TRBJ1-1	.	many	CASSLEHGNTEAFF	TGCGCCAGCAGCTTGGAACATGGAAACACTGAAGCTTTCTTT
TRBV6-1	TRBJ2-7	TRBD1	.	CASTAGGTGGYEQYF	TGTGCCAGCACCGCTGGGGGGACAGGGGGATACGAGCAGTACTTC
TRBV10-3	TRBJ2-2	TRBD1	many	CAISRDSANTGELFF	TGTGCCATCAGTCGGGACAGCGCGAACACCGGGGAGCTGTTTTTT
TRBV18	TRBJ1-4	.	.	CASSLGTDEKLFF	TGTGCCAGCTCACTCGGGACGGATGAAAAACTGTTTTTT
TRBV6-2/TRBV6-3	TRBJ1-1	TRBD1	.	CASRGDRASTEAFF	TGTGCCAGCAGGGGGGACAGGGCGAGCACTGAAGCTTTCTTT
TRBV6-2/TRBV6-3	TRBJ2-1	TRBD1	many	CASSYSRQGTYNEQFF	TGTGCCAGCAGTTACTCTAGACAGGGTACTTACAATGAGCAGTTCTTC
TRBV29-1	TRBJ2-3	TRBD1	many	CSGGRTGSTDTQYF	TGCAGCGGGGGCCGGACAGGTTCCACAGATACGCAGTATTTT
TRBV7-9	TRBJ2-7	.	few	CASSSQGGSYEQYF	TGTGCCAGCAGCTCACAGGGAGGATCCTACGAGCAGTACTTC
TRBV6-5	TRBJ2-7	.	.	CASSYPARSYEQYF	TGTGCCAGCAGTTATCCGGCCCGCTCCTACGAGCAGTACTTC
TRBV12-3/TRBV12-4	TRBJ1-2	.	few	CASSLDWAGYGYTF	TGTGCCAGCAGTTTAGACTGGGCGGGCTATGGCTACACCTTC
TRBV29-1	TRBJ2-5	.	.	CSAGQPIETQYF	TGCAGCGCCGGACAGCCGATAGAGACCCAGTACTTC
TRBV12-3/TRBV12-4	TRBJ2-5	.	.	CASTRRGQETQYF	TGTGCCAGCACCCGGAGGGGCCAAGAGACCCAGTACTTC
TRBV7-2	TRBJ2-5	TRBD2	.	CASSLAGGPRETQYF	TGTGCCAGCAGCTTAGCGGGAGGGCCCAGAGAGACCCAGTACTTC
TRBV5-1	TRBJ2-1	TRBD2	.	CASKEAGGPYNEQFF	TGCGCCAGCAAAGAAGCGGGGGGCCCCTACAATGAGCAGTTCTTC
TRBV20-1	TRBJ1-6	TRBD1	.	CSARERGHGGSPLHF	TGCAGTGCTAGGGAAAGGGGGCATGGTGGTTCACCCCTCCACTTT
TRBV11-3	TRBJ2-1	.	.	CASSLGMGGVKVGEQFF	TGTGCCAGCAGCTTAGGGATGGGGGGAGTCAAGGTTGGTGAGCAGTTCTTC
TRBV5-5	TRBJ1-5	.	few	CASSPGQNQPQHF	TGTGCCAGCAGCCCCGGACAGAATCAGCCCCAGCATTTT
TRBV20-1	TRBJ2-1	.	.	CSARDPNMGYNEQFF	TGCAGTGCTAGAGACCCCAACATGGGCTACAATGAGCAGTTCTTC
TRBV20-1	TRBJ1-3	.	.	CSARAAGGNTIYF	TGCAGTGCTAGAGCCGCAGGAGGAAACACCATATATTTT
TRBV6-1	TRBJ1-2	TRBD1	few	CASRRGQVLNYGYTF	TGTGCCAGCAGAAGAGGACAGGTTCTTAACTATGGCTACACCTTC
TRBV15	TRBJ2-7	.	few	CATSRERGLSYEQYF	TGTGCCACCAGCAGAGAAAGGGGACTCTCCTACGAGCAGTACTTC
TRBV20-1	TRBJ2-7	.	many	CSARDWRAGPYEQYF	TGCAGTGCTAGAGATTGGAGGGCGGGTCCCTACGAGCAGTACTTC
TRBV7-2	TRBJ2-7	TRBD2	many	CASSSSGTPYEQYF	TGTGCCAGCAGCTCCAGCGGGACCCCCTACGAGCAGTACTTC
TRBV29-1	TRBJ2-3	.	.	CSSTEDKGTDTQYF	TGCAGCTCCACGGAGGACAAAGGCACAGATACGCAGTATTTT
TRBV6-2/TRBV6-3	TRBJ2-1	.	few	CAIQGGLSNEQFF	TGTGCCATACAGGGGGGGCTGTCCAATGAGCAGTTCTTC
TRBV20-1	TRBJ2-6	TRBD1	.	CSARGPGANVLTF	TGCAGTGCCAGGGGGCCTGGGGCCAACGTCCTGACTTTC
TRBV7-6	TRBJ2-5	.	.	CASSFNGLGVQATQYF	TGTGCCAGCAGCTTCAACGGGCTGGGCGTACAAGCGACCCAGTACTTC
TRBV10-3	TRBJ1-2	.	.	CAMSNQGRGYTF	TGTGCCATGTCGAACCAGGGAAGGGGCTACACCTTC
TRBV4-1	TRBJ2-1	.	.	CASSQVLGSNEQFF	TGCGCCAGCAGCCAAGTTTTAGGGAGTAATGAGCAGTTCTTC
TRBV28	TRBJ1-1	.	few	CASSFSGDVEAFF	TGTGCCAGCAGTTTTTCCGGGGACGTGGAAGCTTTCTTT
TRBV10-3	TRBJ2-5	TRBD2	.	CAISRLAEGQETQYF	TGTGCCATCAGCCGACTAGCGGAGGGTCAAGAGACCCAGTACTTC
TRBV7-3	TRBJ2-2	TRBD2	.	CASSLSVSSGNTGELFF	TGTGCCAGCAGCTTGTCGGTTTCTAGCGGGAACACCGGGGAGCTGTTTTTT
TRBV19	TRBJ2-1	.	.	CASSADQIQFF	TGTGCCAGTAGTGCCGACCAGATCCAGTTCTTC
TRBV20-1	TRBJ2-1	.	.	CSARIVNEQFF	TGCAGTGCTAGAATCGTAAATGAGCAGTTCTTC
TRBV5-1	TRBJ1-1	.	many	CASSFGGGGTEAFF	TGCGCCAGCAGCTTTGGGGGGGGCGGCACTGAAGCTTTCTTT
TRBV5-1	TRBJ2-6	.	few	CASSLGAGSGANVLTF	TGCGCCAGCAGCTTGGGGGCAGGCTCTGGGGCCAACGTCCTGACTTTC
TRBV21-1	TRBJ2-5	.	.	CASSKVKDRVGQETQYF	TGTGCCAGCAGCAAAGTTAAGGACAGGGTGGGCCAAGAGACCCAGTACTTC
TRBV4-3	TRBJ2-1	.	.	CASTQRPYQNEQFF	TGCGCCAGCACCCAACGGCCTTACCAGAATGAGCAGTTCTTC
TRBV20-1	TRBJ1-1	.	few	CSARLSQGGTEAFF	TGCAGTGCTAGATTGAGCCAGGGCGGAACTGAAGCTTTCTTT
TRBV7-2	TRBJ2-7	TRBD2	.	CASRFTGTKYEQYF	TGTGCCAGCAGATTCACCGGGACTAAGTACGAGCAGTACTTC
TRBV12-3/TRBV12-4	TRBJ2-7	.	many	CASSIRGLHYEQYF	TGTGCCAGCAGTATCAGAGGATTACACTACGAGCAGTACTTC
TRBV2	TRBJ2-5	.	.	CASSDGRQTRETQYF	TGTGCCAGCAGTGACGGACGCCAAACGAGGGAGACCCAGTACTTC
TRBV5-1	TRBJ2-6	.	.	CASSFGVNLGANVLTF	TGCGCCAGCAGCTTCGGCGTGAACCTAGGGGCCAACGTCCTGACTTTC
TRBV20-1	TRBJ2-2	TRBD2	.	CSARFPLAGGRTGELFF	TGCAGTGCTAGATTCCCTTTAGCGGGAGGGAGGACCGGGGAGCTGTTTTTT
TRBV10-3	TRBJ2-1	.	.	CAITDGSGEQFF	TGTGCCATCACCGACGGTTCGGGGGAGCAGTTCTTC
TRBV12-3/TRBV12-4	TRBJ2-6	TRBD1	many	CASSWTGPGANVLTF	TGTGCCAGCAGTTGGACAGGGCCTGGGGCCAACGTCCTGACTTTC
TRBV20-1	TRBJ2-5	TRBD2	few	CSAQREGRETQYF	TGCAGTGCTCAGCGGGAGGGTAGGGAGACCCAGTACTTC
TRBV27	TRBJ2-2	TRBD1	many	CASSFFGTGNTGELFF	TGTGCCAGCAGTTTCTTCGGGACAGGGAACACCGGGGAGCTGTTTTTT
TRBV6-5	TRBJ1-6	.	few	CASSYTRTYNSPLHF	TGTGCCAGCAGCTACACCCGGACGTATAATTCACCCCTCCACTTT
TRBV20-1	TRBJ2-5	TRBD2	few	CSASLGLADYFQETQYF	TGCAGTGCTAGTTTGGGGCTAGCGGACTATTTCCAAGAGACCCAGTACTTC
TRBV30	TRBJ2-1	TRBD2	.	CAWSPGLAGYNEQFF	TGTGCCTGGAGTCCAGGACTAGCGGGATACAATGAGCAGTTCTTC